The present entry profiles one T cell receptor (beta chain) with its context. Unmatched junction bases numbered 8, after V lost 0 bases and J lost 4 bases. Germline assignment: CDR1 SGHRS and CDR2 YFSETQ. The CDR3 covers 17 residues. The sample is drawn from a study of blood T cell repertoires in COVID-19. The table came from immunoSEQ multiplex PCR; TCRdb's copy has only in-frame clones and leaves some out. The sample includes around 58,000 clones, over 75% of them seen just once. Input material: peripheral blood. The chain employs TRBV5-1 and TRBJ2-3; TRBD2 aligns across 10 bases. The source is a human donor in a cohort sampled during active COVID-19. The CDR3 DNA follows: TGCGCCAGCAGCTTGGTTGCTAGCGGGGGTCGGGCAGATACGCAGTATTTT. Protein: CASSLVASGGRADTQYF. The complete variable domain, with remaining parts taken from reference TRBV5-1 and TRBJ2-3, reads KAGVTQTPRYLIKTRGQQVTLSCSPISGHRSVSWYQQTPGQGLQFLFEYFSETQRNKGNFPGRFSGRQFSNSRSEMNVSTLELGDSALYLCASSLVASGGRADTQYFGPGTRLTVL.